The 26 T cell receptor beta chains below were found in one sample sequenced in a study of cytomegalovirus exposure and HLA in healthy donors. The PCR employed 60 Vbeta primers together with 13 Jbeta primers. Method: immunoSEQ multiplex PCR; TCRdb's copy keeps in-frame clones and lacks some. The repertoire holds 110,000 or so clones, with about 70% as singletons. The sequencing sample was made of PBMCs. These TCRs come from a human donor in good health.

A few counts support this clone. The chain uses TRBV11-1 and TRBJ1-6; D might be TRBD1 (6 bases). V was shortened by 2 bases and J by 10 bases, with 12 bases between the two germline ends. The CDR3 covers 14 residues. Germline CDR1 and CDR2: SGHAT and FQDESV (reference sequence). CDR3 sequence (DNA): TGTGCCAGCAGCTTACAGGGGTGGTGGTCACCCCTCCACTTT. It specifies CASSLQGWWSPLHF.

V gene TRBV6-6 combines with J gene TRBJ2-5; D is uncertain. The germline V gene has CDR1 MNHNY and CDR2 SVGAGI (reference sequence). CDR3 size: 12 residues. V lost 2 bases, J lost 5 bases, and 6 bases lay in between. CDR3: CASSYVEETQYF. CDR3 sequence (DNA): TGTGCCAGCAGTTACGTGGAGGAGACCCAGTACTTC.

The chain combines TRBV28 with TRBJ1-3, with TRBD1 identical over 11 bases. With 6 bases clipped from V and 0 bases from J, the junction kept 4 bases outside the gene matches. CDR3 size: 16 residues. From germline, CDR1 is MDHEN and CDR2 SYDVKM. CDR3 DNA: TGTGCCAGCAGCCCGGGACAGGGGGTCTCTGGAAACACCATATATTTT. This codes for CASSPGQGVSGNTIYF. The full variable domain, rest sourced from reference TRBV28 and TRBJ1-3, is DVKVTQSSRYLVKRTGEKVFLECVQDMDHENMFWYRQDPGLGLRLIYFSYDVKMKEKGDIPEGYSVSREKKERFSLILESASTNQTSMYLCASSPGQGVSGNTIYFGEGSWLTVV.

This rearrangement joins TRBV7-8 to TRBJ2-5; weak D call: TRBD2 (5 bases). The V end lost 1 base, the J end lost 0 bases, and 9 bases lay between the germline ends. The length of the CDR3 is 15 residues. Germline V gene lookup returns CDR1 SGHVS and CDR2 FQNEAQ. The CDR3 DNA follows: TGTGCCAGCAGCTTAGACTGGAGGTACCAAGAGACCCAGTACTTC. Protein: CASSLDWRYQETQYF.

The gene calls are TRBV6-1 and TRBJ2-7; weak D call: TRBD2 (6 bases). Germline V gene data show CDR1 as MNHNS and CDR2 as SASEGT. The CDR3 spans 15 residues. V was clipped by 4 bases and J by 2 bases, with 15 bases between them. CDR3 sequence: CASSGSQTGAYEQYF. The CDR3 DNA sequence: TGTGCCAGCAGTGGATCTCAGACGGGGGCCTACGAGCAGTACTTC.

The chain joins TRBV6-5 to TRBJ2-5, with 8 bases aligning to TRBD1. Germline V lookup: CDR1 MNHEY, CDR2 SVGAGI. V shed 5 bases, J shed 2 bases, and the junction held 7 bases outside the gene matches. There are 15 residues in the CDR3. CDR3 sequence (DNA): TGTGCCAGCAGTCTACTGGACAGGGTTCAAGAGACCCAGTACTTC. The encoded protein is CASSLLDRVQETQYF.

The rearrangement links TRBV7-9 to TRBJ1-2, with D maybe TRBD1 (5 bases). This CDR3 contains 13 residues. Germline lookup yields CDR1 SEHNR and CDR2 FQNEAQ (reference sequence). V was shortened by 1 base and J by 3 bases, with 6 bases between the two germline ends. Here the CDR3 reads CASSLEGYYGYTF. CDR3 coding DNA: TGTGCCAGCAGCTTAGAGGGGTACTATGGCTACACCTTC.

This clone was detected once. The CDR3 sequence: CASSQEQGARGYTF. In DNA form, the CDR3 reads TGTGCCAGCAGCCAAGAACAGGGGGCGCGTGGCTACACCTTC. The chain uses TRBV14 and TRBJ1-2; the match to TRBD1 covers 9 bases. V shed 0 bases, J shed 7 bases, and the junction held 3 bases outside the gene matches. Germline lookup yields CDR1 SGHDN and CDR2 FVKESK. CDR3 length: 14 residues.

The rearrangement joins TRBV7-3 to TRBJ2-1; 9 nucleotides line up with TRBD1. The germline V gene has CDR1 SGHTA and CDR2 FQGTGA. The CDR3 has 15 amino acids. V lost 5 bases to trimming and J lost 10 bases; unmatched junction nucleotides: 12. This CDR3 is CASSPGQGPLGEQFF. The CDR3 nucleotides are TGTGCCAGCAGCCCAGGACAGGGGCCCCTAGGGGAGCAGTTCTTC.

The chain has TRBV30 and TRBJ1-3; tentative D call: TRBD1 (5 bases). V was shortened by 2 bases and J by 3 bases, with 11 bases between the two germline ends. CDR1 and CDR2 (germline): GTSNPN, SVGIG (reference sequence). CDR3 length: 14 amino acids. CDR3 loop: CAWSNLGGGNTIYF. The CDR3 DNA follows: TGTGCCTGGAGTAATTTGGGGGGTGGAAACACCATATATTTT.

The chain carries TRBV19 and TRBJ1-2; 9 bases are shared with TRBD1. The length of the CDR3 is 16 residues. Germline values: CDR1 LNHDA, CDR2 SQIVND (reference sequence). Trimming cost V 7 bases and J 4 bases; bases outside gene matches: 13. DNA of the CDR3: TGTGCCAGTAACGGACCGGGACAGGGACCTTTCTATGGCTACACCTTC. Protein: CASNGPGQGPFYGYTF.

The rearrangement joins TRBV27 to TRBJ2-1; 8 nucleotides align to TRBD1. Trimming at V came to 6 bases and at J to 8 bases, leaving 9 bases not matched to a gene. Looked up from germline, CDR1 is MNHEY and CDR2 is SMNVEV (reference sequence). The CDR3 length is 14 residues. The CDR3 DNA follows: TGTGCCAGCAGACATTTGGACAGGGCGGATGAGCAGTTCTTC. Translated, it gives CASRHLDRADEQFF.

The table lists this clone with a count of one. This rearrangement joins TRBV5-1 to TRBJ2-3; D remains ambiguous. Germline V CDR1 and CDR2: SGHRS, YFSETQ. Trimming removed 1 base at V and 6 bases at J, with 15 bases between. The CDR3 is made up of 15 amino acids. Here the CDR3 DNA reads TGCGCCAGCAGCTTGACCCTCCTAGGTAGGGATACGCAGTATTTT. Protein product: CASSLTLLGRDTQYF. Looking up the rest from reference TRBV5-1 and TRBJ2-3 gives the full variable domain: KAGVTQTPRYLIKTRGQQVTLSCSPISGHRSVSWYQQTPGQGLQFLFEYFSETQRNKGNFPGRFSGRQFSNSRSEMNVSTLELGDSALYLCASSLTLLGRDTQYFGPGTRLTVL.

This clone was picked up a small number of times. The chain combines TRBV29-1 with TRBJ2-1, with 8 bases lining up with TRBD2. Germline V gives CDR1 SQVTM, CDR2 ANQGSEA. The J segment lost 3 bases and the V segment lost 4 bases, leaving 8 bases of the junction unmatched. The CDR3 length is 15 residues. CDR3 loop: CSVGLRTSIYNEQFF. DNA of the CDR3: TGCAGCGTTGGCTTAAGGACTAGCATCTACAATGAGCAGTTCTTC.

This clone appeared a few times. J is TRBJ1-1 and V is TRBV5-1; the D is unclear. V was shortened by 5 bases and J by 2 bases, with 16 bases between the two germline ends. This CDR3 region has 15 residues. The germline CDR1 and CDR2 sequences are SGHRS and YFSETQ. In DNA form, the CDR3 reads TGCGCCAGCAGGAAACTTACTGGTGATAACACTGAAGCTTTCTTT. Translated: CASRKLTGDNTEAFF.

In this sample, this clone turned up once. In DNA form, the CDR3 reads TGTGCCAGCAGGTCCCCGGGGACAGGGTCAGAGACCCAGTACTTC. It codes for CASRSPGTGSETQYF. The V gene is TRBV25-1, the J gene TRBJ2-5; 9 bases fit TRBD1. J was trimmed by 4 bases and V by 6 bases; bases with no gene match: 9. The germline V gene has CDR1 MGHDK and CDR2 SYGVNS. The CDR3 runs 15 residues.

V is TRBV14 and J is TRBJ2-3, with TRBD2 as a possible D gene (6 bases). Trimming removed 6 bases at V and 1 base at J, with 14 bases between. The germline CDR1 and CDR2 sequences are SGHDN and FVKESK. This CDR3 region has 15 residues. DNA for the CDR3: TGTGCCAGCAGTCTCAGAGCGGGCGGCACAGATACGCAGTATTTT. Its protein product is CASSLRAGGTDTQYF.

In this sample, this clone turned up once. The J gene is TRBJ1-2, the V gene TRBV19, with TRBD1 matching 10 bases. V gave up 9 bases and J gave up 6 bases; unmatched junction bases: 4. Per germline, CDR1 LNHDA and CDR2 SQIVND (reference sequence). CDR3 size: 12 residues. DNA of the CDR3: TGTGCCAGCTTGGGACAGGGGCATGGCTACACCTTC. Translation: CASLGQGHGYTF.

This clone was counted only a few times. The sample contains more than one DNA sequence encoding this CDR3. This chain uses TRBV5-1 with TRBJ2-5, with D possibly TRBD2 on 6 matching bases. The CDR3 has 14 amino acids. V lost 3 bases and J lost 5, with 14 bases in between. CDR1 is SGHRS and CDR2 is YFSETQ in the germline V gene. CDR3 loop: CASSYLGGRETQYF. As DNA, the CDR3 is TGCGCCAGCAGCTACCTCGGGGGTAGGGAGACCCAGTACTTC. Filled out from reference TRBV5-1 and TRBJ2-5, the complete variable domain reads KAGVTQTPRYLIKTRGQQVTLSCSPISGHRSVSWYQQTPGQGLQFLFEYFSETQRNKGNFPGRFSGRQFSNSRSEMNVSTLELGDSALYLCASSYLGGRETQYFGPGTRLLVL.

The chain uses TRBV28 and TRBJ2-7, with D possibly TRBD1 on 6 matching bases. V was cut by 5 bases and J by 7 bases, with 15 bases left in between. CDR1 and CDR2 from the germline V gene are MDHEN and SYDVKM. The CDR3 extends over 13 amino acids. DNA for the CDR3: TGTGCCAGCAGTCTATACCGAAGGGGGGAGCAGTACTTC. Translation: CASSLYRRGEQYF.

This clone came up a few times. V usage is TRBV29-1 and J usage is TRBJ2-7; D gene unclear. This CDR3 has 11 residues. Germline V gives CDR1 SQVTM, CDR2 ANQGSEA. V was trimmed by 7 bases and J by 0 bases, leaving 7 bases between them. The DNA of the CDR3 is TGCAGCGCCAAAATCTCCTACGAGCAGTACTTC. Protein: CSAKISYEQYF.

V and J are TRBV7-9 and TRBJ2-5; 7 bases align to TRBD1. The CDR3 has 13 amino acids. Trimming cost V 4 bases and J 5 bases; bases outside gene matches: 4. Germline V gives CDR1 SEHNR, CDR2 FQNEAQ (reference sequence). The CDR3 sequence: CASSYTGVETQYF. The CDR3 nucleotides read TGTGCCAGCAGCTATACAGGGGTTGAGACCCAGTACTTC.

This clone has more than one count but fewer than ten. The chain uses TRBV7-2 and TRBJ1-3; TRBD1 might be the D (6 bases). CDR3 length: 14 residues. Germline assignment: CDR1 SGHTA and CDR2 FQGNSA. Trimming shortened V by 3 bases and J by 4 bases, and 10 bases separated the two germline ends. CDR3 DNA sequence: TGTGCCAGCAGCTTTCAGGGGACCGGAAACACCATATATTTT. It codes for CASSFQGTGNTIYF.

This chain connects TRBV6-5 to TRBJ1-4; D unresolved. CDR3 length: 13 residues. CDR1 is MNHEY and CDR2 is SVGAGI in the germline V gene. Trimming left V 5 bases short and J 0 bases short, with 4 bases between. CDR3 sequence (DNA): TGTGCCAGCAGTCTTACAACTAATGAAAAACTGTTTTTT. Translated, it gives CASSLTTNEKLFF.

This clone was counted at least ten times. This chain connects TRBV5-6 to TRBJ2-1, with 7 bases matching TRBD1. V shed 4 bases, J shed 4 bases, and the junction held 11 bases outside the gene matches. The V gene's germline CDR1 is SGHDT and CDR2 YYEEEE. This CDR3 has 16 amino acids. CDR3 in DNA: TGTGCCAGCAGCCTAGAGACAGGGAGAATATACAATGAGCAGTTCTTC. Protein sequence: CASSLETGRIYNEQFF.

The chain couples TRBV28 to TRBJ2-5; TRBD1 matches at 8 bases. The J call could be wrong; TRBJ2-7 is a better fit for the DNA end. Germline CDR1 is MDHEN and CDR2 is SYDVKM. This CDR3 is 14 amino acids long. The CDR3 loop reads CASRETGATYEQYF. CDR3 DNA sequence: TGTGCCAGCAGGGAGACAGGGGCGACCTACGAGCAGTACTTC.